Included here is one T cell receptor (beta chain) sequence, with context. The data derive from a study of blood T cell repertoires in COVID-19. Profiled with immunoSEQ multiplex PCR; TCRdb holds only in-frame clones, not every one. The top ten hold approximately 0.9% of the sample, which has 450,000 or so clones, nearly 90% seen once. Seattle patients were enrolled while actively infected and followed longitudinally. This CDR3 spans 11 amino acids. Germline V gene data show CDR1 as SQVTM and CDR2 as ANQGSEA. V lost 4 bases and J 7 bases, leaving 10 bases between the germline ends. The source material was peripheral blood. The rearrangement links TRBV29-1 to TRBJ1-1, with D unclear. The clonotype was recovered from a young man with COVID-19, enrolled during active disease. Here the CDR3 DNA reads TGCAGCGTTGTGAACTCCTATGAAGCTTTCTTT. It encodes CSVVNSYEAFF.